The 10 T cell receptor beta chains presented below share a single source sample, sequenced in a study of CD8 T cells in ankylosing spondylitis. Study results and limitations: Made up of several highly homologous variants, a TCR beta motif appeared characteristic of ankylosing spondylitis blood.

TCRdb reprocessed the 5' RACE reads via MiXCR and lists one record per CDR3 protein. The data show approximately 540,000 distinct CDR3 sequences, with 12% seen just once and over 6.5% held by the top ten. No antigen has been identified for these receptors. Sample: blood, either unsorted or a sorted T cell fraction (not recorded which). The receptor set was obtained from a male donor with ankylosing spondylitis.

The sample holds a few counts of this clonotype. CDR3 region: CATSDWDPSGTDTQYF. Here the CDR3 DNA reads TGTGCCACCAGTGACTGGGACCCTTCTGGCACAGATACGCAGTATTTT. The chain combines TRBV24-1 with TRBJ2-3; either TRBD1 or TRBD2 may fit D (5 bases each). V was clipped by 4 bases and J by 1 base, with 14 bases between them. The CDR3 length is 16 residues. CDR1 is KGHDR and CDR2 is SFDVKD in the germline V gene.

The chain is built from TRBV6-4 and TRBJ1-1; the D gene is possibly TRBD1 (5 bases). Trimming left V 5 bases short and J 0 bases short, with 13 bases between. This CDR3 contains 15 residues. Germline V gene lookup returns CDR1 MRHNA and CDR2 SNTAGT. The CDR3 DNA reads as TGTGCCAGCAGTCCCTCCGAGGGGATGAACACTGAAGCTTTCTTT. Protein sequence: CASSPSEGMNTEAFF.

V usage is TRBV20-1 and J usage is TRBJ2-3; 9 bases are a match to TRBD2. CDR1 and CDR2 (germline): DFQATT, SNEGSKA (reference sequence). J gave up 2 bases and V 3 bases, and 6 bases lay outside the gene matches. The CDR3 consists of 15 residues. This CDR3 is CSASSGRENTDTQYF. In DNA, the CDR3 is TGCAGTGCTAGTAGCGGGAGAGAGAACACAGATACGCAGTATTTT.

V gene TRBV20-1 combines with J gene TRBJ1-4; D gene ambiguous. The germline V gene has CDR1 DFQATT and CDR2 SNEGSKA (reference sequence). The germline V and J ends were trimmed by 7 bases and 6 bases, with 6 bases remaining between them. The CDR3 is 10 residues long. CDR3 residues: CSVLDEKLFF. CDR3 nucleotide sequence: TGCAGTGTCTTAGATGAAAAACTGTTTTTT.

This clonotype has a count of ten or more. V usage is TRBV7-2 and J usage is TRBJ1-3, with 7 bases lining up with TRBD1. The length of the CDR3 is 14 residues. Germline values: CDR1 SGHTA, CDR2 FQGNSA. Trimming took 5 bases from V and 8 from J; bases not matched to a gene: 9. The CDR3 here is CASSNRQGLHTIYF. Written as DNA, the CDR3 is TGTGCCAGCAGCAACCGACAGGGTCTACACACCATATATTTT.

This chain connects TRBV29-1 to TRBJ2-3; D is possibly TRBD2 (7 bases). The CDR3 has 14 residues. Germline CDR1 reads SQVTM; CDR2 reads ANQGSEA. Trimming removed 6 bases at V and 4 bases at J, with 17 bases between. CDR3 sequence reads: CSVRGSGDADTQYF. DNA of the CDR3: TGCAGCGTGCGGGGGTCAGGGGACGCAGATACGCAGTATTTT.

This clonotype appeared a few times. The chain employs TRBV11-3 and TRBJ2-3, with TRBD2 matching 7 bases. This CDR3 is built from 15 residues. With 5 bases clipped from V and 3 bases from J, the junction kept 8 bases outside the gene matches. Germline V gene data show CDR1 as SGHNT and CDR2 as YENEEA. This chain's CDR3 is CASSPRGGLTDTQYF. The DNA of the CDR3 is TGTGCCAGCAGCCCCCGGGGAGGGTTAACAGATACGCAGTATTTT.

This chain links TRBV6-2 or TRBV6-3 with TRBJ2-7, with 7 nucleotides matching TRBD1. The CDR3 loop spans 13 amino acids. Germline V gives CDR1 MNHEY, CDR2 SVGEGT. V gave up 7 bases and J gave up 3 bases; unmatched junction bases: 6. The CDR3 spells CASTPGQNYEQYF. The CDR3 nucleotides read TGTGCCAGCACTCCGGGACAGAACTACGAGCAGTACTTC.

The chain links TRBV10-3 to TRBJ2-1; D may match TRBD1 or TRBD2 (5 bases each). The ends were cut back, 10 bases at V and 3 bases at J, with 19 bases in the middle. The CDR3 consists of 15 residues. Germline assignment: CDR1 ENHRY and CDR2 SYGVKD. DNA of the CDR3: TGTGCCACGCGAGGGGAGACGGGGCTCTACAATGAGCAGTTCTTC. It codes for CATRGETGLYNEQFF.

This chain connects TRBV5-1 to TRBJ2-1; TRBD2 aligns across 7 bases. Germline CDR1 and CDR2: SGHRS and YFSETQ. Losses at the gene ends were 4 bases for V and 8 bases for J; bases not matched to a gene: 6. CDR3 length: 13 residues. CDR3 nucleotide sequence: TGCGCCAGCAGCCGGGAGGCGGGCGATGAGCAGTTCTTC. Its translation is CASSREAGDEQFF.